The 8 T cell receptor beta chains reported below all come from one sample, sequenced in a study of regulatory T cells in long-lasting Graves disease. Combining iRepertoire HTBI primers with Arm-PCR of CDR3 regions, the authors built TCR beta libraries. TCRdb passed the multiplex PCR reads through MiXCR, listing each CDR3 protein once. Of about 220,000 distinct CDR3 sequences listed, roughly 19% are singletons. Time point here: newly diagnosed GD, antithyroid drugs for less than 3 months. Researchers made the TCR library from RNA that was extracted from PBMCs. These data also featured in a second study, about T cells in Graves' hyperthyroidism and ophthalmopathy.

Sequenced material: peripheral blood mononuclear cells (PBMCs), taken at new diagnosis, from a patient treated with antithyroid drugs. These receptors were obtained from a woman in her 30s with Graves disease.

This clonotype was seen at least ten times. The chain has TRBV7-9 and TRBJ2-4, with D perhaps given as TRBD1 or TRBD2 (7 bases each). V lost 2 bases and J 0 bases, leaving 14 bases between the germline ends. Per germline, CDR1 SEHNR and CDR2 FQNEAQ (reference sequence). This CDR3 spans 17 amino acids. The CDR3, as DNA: TGTGCCAGCAGCTTATCAGGGGGGGGACTAGCCAAAAACATTCAGTACTTC. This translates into CASSLSGGGLAKNIQYF.

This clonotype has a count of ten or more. CDR3 region: CASRDRGGGYTF. The CDR3 DNA reads TGTGCCAGCAGGGACAGGGGTGGTGGCTACACCTTC. The gene calls are TRBV12-3 or TRBV12-4 and TRBJ1-2; 9 bases agree with TRBD1. There are 12 residues in the CDR3. J was trimmed by 7 bases and V by 6 bases; bases with no gene match: 3.

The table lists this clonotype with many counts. The CDR3 nucleotides read TGTGCCAGCAGTGAAGGCTCTGGAAACACCATATATTTT. Its protein is CASSEGSGNTIYF. The rearrangement links TRBV2 to TRBJ1-3; unclear D gene. V gave up 1 base and J gave up 0 bases, with 1 base separating them. This CDR3 region has 13 residues. Germline values: CDR1 SNHLY, CDR2 FYNNEI.

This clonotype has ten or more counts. CDR3 residues: CASSRPQGNDQPQHF. The CDR3 coding sequence is TGTGCCAGCAGTCGACCCCAGGGGAACGATCAGCCCCAGCATTTT. This chain links TRBV6-2 or TRBV6-3 with TRBJ1-5; D is possibly TRBD1 (6 bases). The CDR3 length is 15 residues. Trimming left V 5 bases short and J 5 bases short, with 16 bases between. Looked up from germline, CDR1 is MNHEY and CDR2 is SVGEGT.

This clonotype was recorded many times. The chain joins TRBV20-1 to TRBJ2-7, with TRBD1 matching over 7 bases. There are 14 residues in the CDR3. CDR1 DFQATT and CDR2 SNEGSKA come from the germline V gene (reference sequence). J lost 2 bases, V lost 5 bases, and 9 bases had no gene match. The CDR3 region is CSAVDRVGAYEQYF. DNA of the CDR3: TGCAGTGCTGTCGACAGGGTAGGGGCCTACGAGCAGTACTTC.

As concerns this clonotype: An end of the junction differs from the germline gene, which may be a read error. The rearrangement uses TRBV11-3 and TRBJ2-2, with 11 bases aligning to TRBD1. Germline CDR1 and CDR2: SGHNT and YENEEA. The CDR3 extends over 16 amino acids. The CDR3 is CASQDRGRGPTGELLF. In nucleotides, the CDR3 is TGTGCCAGCCAGGACAGGGGGCGAGGCCCCACCGGGGAGCTGTTGTTT.

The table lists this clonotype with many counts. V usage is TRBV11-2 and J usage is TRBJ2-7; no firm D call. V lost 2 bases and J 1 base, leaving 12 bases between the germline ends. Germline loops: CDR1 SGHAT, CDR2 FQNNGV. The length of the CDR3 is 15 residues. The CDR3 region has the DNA TGTGCCAGCAGCTTACTGTTCGCTTCGTCCTACGAGCAGTACTTC. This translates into CASSLLFASSYEQYF.

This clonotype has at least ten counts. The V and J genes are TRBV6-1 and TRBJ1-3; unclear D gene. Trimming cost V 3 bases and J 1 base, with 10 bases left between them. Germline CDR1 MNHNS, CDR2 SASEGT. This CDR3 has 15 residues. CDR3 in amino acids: CASSDRPASGNTIYF. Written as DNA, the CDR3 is TGTGCCAGCAGTGATAGGCCGGCTTCTGGAAACACCATATATTTT.